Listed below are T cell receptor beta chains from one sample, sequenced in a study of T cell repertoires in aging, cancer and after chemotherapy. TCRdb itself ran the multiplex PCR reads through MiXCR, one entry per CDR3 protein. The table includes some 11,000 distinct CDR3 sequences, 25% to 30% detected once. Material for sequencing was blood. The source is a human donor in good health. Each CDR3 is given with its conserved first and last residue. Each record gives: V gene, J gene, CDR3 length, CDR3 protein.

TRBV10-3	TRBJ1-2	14	CAISVEGAAGGYTF
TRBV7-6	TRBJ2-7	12	CASSLSSYEQYF
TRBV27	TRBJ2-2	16	CASSLFPEAYTGELFF
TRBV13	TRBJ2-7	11	CASSLEYEQYF
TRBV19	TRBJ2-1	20	CASSSHRLALRSSSYNEQFF
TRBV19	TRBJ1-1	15	CASTPFRGSCTEAFF
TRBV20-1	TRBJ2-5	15	CSARSSGGSRETQYF
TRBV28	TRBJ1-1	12	CASSFRGTEAFF
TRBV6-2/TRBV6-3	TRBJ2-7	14	CASRRLARSYEQYF
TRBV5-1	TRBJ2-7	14	CASSGRLATAEQYF
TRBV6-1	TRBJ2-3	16	CASVLAGYPSTDTQYF
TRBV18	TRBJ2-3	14	CASSPPGQTDTQYF
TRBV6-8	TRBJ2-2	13	CASRGTLTGELFF
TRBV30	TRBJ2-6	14	CAWTTGFGANVLTF
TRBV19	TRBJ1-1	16	CASSRRPGQGNTEAFF
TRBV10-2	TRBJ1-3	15	CASSLQGGAGNTIYF
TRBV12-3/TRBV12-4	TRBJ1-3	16	CASSQASSGGGNTIYF
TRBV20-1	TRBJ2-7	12	CSRRQLPYEQYF
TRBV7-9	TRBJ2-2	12	CASSSTVGELFF
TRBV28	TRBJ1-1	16	CASRRTGGAGGTEAFF
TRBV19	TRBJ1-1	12	CASSPRDTEAFF
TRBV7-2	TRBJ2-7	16	CASSSHGLANTYAQYF
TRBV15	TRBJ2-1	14	CATSSARGSHEQFF
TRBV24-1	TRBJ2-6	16	CATSDFSSSGANVLTF
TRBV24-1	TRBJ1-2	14	CATSEGTRGYGYTF
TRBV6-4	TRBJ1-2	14	CASSDEGANYGYTF
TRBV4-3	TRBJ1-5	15	CASSQDLRGGQPQHF
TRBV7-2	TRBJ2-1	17	CASSLGARDTTYNEQFF
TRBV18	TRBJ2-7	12	CASSPGLREQYF
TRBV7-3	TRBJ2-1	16	CASSLNSGGTYNEQFF
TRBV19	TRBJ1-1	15	CASSIWGGMDTEAFF
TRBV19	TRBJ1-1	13	CASSIGGNTEAFF
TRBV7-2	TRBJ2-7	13	CASSLSGNYEQYF
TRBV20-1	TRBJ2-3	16	CSASQGGTSSPDTQYF
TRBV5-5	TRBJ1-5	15	CASSLLLTVNQPQHF
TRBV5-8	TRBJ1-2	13	CASSRRVDYGYTF